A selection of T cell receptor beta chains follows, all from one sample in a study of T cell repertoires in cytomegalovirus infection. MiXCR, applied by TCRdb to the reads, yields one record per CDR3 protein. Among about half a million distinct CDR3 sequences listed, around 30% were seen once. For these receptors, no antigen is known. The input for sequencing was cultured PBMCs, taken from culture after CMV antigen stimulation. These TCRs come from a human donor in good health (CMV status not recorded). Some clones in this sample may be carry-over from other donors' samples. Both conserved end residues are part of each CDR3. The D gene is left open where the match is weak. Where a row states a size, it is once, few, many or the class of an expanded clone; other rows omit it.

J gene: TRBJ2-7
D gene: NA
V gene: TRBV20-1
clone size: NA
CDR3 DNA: TGCAGTGCTAGGTCCGGATTTGGGACAACCTACGAGCAGTACTTC
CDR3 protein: CSARSGFGTTYEQYF

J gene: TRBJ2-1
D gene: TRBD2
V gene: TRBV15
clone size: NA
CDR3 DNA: TGTGCCACCAGCAGAGACGGGCTAGCGGAGACCTACAATGAGCAGTTCTTC
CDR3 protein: CATSRDGLAETYNEQFF

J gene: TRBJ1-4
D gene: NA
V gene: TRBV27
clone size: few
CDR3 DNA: TGTGCCAGCAGTTTCTTAAATTGGGGAAAACTGTTTTTT
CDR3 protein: CASSFLNWGKLFF

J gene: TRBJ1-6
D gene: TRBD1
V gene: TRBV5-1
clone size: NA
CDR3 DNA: TGCGCCAGCAGCTTGGACGGGACAGAACGGTCACCCCTCCACTTT
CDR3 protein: CASSLDGTERSPLHF

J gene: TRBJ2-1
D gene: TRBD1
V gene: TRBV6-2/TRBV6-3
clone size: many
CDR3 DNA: TGTGCCAGCAGTCCCGGGACAGGGGGATTCAATGAGCAGTTCTTC
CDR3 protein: CASSPGTGGFNEQFF

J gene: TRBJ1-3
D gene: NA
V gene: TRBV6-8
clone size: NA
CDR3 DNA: TGTGCCAGCAGCCGCAGAGAGAGCTCTGGAAACACCATATATTTT
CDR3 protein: CASSRRESSGNTIYF

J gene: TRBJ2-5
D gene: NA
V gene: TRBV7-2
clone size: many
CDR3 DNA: TGTGCCAGCAGCTTAGAGAGTAGCAAGACGACCCAGTACTTC
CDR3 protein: CASSLESSKTTQYF

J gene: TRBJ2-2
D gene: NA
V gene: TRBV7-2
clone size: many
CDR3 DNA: TGTGCCAGCAGCTTAGGGACAGTTAACACCGGGGAGCTGTTTTTT
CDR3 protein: CASSLGTVNTGELFF

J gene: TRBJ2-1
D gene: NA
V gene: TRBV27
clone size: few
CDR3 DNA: TGTGCCAGCAGCCTCCTAGCGCACTCCTACAATGAGCAGTTCTTC
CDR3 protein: CASSLLAHSYNEQFF

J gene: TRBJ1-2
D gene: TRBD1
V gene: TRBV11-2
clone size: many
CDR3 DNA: TGTGCCAGCAGCACCCCTCGACAGGGGGCTCGGTATGGCTACACCTTC
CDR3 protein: CASSTPRQGARYGYTF

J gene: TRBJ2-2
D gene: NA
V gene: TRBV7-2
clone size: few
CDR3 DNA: TGTGCCAGCAGCTTAGTGATCGCCGGGGAGCTGTTTTTT
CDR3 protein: CASSLVIAGELFF

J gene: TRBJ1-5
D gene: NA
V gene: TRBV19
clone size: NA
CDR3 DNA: TGTGCCAGTAGTATACAGGGGCTCGATCAGCCCCAGCATTTT
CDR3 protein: CASSIQGLDQPQHF

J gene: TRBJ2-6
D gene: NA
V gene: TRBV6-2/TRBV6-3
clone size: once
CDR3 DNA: TGTGCCAGCAGTTATATCAGGACCTATGGGGCCAACGTCCTGACTTTC
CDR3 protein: CASSYIRTYGANVLTF

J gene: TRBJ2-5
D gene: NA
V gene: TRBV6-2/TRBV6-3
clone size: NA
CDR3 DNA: TGTGCCAGCAGTTACTCGCTATATATGGAGACCCAGTACTTC
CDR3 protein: CASSYSLYMETQYF

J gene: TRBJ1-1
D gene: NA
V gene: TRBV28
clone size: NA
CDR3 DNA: TGTGCCAGCAAAGACCGTCGGGCTTTCTTT
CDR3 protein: CASKDRRAFF

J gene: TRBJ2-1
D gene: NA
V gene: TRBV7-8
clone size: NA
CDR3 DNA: TGTGCCAGCAGCTTAGGACTACCCGGTGAGCAGTTCTTC
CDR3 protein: CASSLGLPGEQFF

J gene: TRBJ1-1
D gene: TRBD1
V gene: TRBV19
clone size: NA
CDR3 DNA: TGTGCCAGTAGTATACAGGGGGCTTTGAACACTGAAGCTTTCTTT
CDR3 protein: CASSIQGALNTEAFF

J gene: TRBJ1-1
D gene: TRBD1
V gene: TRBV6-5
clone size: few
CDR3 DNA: TGTGCCAGCAGTTACTCGAGACGGACAGGGGAAGCTTTCTTT
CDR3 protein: CASSYSRRTGEAFF

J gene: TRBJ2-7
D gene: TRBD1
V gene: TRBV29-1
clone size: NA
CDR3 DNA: TGCAGCGTTGTGGACAGGGGTCCTCCCTACGAGCAGTACTTC
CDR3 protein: CSVVDRGPPYEQYF

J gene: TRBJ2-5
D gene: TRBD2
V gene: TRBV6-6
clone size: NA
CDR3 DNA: TGTGCCGCTAGCGGGAGAGGACAAGAGACCCAGTACTTC
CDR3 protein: CAASGRGQETQYF

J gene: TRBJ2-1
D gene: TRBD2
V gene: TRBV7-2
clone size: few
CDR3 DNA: TGTGCCAGCAGCCCCAAGGCGACTAGCGGGAGGGCAAATGAGCAGTTCTTC
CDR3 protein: CASSPKATSGRANEQFF

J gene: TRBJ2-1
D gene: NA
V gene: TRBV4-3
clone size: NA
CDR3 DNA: TGCGCCAGCAGCCAAGTTTCATCAGGCCACAATGAGCAGTTCTTC
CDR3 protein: CASSQVSSGHNEQFF

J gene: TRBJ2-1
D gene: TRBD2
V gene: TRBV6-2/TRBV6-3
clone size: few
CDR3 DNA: TGTGCCAGCACGGAGCGGGAGCGAGAGCAGTTCTTC
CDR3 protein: CASTEREREQFF

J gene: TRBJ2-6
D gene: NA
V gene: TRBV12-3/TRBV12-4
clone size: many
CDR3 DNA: TGTGCCAGCAGTTTTGCCCACTCTGGGGCCAACGTCCTGACTTTC
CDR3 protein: CASSFAHSGANVLTF

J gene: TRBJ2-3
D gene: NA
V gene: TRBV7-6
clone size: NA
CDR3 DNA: TGTGCCAGCAGCTCCGTCTTAGGGGACACAGATACGCAGTATTTT
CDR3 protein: CASSSVLGDTDTQYF

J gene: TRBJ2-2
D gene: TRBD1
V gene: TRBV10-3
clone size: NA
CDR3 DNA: TGTGCCATCAGTGAGCCGAACAGGGGCGCCGGGGAGCTGTTTTTT
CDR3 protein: CAISEPNRGAGELFF

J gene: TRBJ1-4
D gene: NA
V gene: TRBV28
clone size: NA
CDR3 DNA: TGTGCCAGTCATGACCCTGCAACTAATGAAAAACTGTTTTTT
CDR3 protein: CASHDPATNEKLFF

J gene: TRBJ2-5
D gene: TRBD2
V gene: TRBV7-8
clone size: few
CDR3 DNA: TGTGCCAGCAGCTCCGGGTCCCGTAGCGGGAGGGCTGAGACCCAGTACTTC
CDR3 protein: CASSSGSRSGRAETQYF

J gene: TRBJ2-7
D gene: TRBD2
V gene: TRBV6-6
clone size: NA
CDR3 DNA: TGTGCCAGCAGTCATAGCGGGAGGCCTCCCTACGAGCAGTACTTC
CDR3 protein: CASSHSGRPPYEQYF

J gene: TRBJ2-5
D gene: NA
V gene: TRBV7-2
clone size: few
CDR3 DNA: TGTGCCAGCAGCTCGGGGGGCTGGGTCCAGTACTTC
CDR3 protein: CASSSGGWVQYF

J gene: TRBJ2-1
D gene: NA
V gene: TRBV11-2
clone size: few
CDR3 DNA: TGTGCCAGCAGCGCCGAGCGGGACAGCTCCTACAATGAGCAGTTCTTC
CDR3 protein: CASSAERDSSYNEQFF

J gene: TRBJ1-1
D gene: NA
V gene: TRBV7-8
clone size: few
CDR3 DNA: TGTGCCAGCAGCCTTGTGGTAAGGGGGGACACTGAAGCTTTCTTT
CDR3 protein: CASSLVVRGDTEAFF

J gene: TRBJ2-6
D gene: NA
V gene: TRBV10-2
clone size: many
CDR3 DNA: TGCGCCAGCAGAGACAGGTTTATGGGGGCCAACGTCCTGACTTTC
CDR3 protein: CASRDRFMGANVLTF

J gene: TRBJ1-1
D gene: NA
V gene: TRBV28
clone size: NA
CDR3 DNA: TGTGCCAGCAGAACCCAACAGGTTATGAACACTGAAGCTTTCTTT
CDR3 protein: CASRTQQVMNTEAFF

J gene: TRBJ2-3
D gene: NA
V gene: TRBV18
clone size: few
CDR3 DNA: TGTGCCAGCCTAATCACAGGCAACCATTACACAGATACGCAGTATTTT
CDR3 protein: CASLITGNHYTDTQYF

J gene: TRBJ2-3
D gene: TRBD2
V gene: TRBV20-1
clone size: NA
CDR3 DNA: TGCAGTGCTCAGCCACCGGGACTAGCGGGAGTGGATACGCAGTATTTT
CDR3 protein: CSAQPPGLAGVDTQYF

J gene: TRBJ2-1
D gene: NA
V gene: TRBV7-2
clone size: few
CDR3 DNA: TGTGCCAGCAGCTTATTGGAGGGGAATGAGCAGTTCTTC
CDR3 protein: CASSLLEGNEQFF

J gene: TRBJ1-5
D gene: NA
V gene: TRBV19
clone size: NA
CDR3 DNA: TGTGCCAGTAGGCCAGTGGTGGGCCATAAGCCTGGTCAGCCCCAGCATTTT
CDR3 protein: CASRPVVGHKPGQPQHF

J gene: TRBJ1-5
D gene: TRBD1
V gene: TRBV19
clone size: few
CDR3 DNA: TGTGCCAGTAGTATTATAACAGGGACAGGGGGGGGTCAGCCCCAGCATTTT
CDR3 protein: CASSIITGTGGGQPQHF

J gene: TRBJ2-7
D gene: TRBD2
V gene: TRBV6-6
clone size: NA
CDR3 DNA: TGTGCCAGCAGGCCGAGGGTTAGCGGGGAGCAGTACTTC
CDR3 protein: CASRPRVSGEQYF

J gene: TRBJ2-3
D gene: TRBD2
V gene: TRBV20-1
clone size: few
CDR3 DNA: TGCAGTGCTATTAGACTAGCGGGTACAGATACGCAGTATTTT
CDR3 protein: CSAIRLAGTDTQYF

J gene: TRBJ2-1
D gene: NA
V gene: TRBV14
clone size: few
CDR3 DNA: TGTGCCAGCAGACCTGTCCGATTAGATGAGCAGTTCTTC
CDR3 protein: CASRPVRLDEQFF

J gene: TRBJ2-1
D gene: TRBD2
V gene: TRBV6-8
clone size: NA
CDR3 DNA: TGTGCCAGCAGTTACTCGGTGGGAGGGCCCTACAATGAGCAGTTCTTC
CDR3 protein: CASSYSVGGPYNEQFF

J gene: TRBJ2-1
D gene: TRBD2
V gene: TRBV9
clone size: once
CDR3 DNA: TGTGCCAGCAGCGTAGGGGGCGGGAGGATGAGAAATGAGCAGTTCTTC
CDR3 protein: CASSVGGGRMRNEQFF

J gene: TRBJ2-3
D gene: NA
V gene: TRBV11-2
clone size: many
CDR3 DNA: TGTGCCAGCAGCTTAGTAGGCGGCCAAGGAACGCAGTATTTT
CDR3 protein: CASSLVGGQGTQYF

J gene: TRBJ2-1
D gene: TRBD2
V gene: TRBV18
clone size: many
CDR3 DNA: TGTGCCAGCTCACCGCGACTAGCGGGAGGGTCCTACAATGAGCAGTTCTTC
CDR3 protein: CASSPRLAGGSYNEQFF

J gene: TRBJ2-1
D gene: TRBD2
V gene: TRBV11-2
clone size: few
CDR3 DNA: TGTGCCAGCAGCCCGGGACTAGCGGAGAACTACAATGAGCAGTTCTTC
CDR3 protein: CASSPGLAENYNEQFF

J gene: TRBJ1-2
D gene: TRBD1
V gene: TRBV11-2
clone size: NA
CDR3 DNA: TGTGCCAGCAGCTTGGGTTCCGGGACAGATGGCTACACCTTC
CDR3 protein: CASSLGSGTDGYTF

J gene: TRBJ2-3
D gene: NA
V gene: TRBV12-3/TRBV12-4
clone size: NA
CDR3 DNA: TGTGCCAGCAGTTTCTTCGGGGACCCACCCACAGATACGCAGTATTTT
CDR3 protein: CASSFFGDPPTDTQYF

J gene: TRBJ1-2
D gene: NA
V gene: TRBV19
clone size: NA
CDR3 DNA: TGTGCCAGTAGTATACAGGCAGACCTATTTGGCTACACCTTC
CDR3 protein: CASSIQADLFGYTF